Each of the 3 T cell receptor beta chains below was sequenced from the same sample in a study of Ad26.COV2.S vaccination and SARS-CoV-2 variants. Stated treatment: roughly 20 received Ad26.COV2.S at low or high dose, single or two shots; about 5 received placebo; per-sample allocation not given. Day 63 following the first vaccine or placebo injection was when the samples were taken. Profiled with immunoSEQ multiplex PCR; TCRdb holds only in-frame clones, not every one. The sample holds over 400,000 clones, roughly 90% seen once. This sample comprised peripheral blood, obtained in a trial of Ad26.COV2.S vaccine versus placebo. These receptors were taken from a person between 18 and 60 years old who received the Ad26.COV2.S COVID-19 vaccine or a placebo.

V is TRBV7-9 and J is TRBJ2-7, with D possibly being TRBD1 (5 bases). Germline V gene data show CDR1 as SEHNR and CDR2 as FQNEAQ (reference sequence). The CDR3 runs to 14 residues. V lost 2 bases and J lost 3, with 11 bases in between. The CDR3 DNA sequence: TGTGCCAGCAGCTTACAGGGCAGGAACTACGAGCAGTACTTC. Encoded protein: CASSLQGRNYEQYF.

The gene calls are TRBV30 and TRBJ2-5; TRBD1 is a possible D gene (5 bases). Germline V gene lookup returns CDR1 GTSNPN and CDR2 SVGIG (reference sequence). CDR3 length equals 13 residues. Trimming pared 3 bases from V and 5 bases from J, leaving 13 bases between. The CDR3 region has the DNA TGTGCCTGGAGCGGTACAGGATCCGAGACCCAGTACTTC. The encoded protein is CAWSGTGSETQYF.

This sequence joins TRBV19 and TRBJ2-7; perhaps TRBD1 as D (5 bases). V was clipped by 3 bases and J by 0 bases, with 9 bases between them. CDR1 and CDR2 (germline): LNHDA, SQIVND (reference sequence). This CDR3 is 14 amino acids long. CDR3 region: CASSMWTYSYEQYF. The CDR3 nucleotides are TGTGCCAGTAGTATGTGGACATACTCCTACGAGCAGTACTTC.